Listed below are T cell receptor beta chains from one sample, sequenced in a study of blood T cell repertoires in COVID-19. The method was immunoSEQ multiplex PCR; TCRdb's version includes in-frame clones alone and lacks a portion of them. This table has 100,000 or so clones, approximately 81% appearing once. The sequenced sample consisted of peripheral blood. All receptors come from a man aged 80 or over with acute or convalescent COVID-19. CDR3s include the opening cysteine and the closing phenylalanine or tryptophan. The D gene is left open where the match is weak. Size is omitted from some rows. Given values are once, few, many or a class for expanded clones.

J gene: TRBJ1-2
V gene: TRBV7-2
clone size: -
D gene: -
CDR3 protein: CASSFRDITNGYTF
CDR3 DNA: TGTGCCAGCAGCTTCCGGGACATCACGAACGGCTACACCTTC

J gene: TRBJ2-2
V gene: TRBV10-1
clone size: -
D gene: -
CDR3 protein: CASSVGAENTGELFF
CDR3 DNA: TGCGCCAGCAGTGTTGGGGCGGAGAACACCGGGGAGCTGTTTTTT

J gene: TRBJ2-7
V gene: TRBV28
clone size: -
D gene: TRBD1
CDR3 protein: CASRTGGAYEQYF
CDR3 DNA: TGTGCCAGCAGAACAGGGGGCGCCTACGAGCAGTACTTC

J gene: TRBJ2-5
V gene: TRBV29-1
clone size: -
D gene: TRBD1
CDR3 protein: CSVEGQSQETQYF
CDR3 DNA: TGCAGCGTTGAGGGACAGTCACAAGAGACCCAGTACTTC

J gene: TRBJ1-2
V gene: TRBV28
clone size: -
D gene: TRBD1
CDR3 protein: CASRPFVQGEYGYTF
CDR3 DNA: TGTGCCAGCAGGCCTTTTGTACAGGGGGAATATGGCTACACCTTC

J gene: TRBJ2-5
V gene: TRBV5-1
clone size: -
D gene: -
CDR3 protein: CASSFPRVPYQETQYF
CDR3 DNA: TGCGCCAGCAGCTTTCCCAGGGTTCCGTACCAAGAGACCCAGTACTTC

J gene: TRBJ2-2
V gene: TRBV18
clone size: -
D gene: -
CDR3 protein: CASSRGGANTGELFF
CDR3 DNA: TGTGCCAGCTCCCGAGGAGGAGCGAACACCGGGGAGCTGTTTTTT

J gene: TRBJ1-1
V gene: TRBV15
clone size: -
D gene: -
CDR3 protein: CATSRDNSRRGAFF
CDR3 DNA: TGTGCCACCAGCAGAGATAACTCCCGGAGGGGAGCTTTCTTT

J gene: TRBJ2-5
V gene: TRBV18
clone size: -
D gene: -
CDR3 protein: CASSPTGKETQYF
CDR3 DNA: TGTGCCAGCTCACCAACAGGGAAAGAGACCCAGTACTTC

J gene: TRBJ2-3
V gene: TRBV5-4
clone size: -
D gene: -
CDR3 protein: CASSFQPTGTDTQYF
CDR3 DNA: TGTGCCAGCAGCTTTCAACCTACAGGCACAGATACGCAGTATTTT

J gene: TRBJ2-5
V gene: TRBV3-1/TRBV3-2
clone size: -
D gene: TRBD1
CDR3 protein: CASTPGTVDQSRYQETQYF
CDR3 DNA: TGTGCCAGCACCCCCGGGACAGTGGATCAGTCGAGGTACCAAGAGACCCAGTACTTC

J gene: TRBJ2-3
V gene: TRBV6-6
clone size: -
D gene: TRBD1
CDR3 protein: CASSGQGDTQYF
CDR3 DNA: TGTGCCAGCAGCGGACAGGGAGATACGCAGTATTTT

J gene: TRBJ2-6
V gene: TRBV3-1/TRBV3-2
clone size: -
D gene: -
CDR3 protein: CASSQGGSGANVLTF
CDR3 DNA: TGTGCCAGCAGCCAAGGAGGGAGTGGAGCCAACGTCCTGACTTTC

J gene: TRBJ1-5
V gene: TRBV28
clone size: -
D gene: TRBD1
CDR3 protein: CASSPDRDDQPQHF
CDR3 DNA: TGTGCCAGCAGTCCCGACAGGGACGATCAGCCCCAGCATTTT

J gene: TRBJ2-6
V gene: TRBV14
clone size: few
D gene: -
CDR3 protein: CASSHYLGQSSGANVLTF
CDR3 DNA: TGTGCCAGCAGCCATTACCTAGGACAGTCCTCTGGGGCCAACGTCCTGACTTTC

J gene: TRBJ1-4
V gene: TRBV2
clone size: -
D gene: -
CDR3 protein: CASSERQIVATNEKLFF
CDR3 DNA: TGTGCCAGCAGTGAACGACAAATAGTTGCAACTAATGAAAAACTGTTTTTT

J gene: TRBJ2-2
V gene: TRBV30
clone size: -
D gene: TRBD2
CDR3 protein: CAWSSTGTRANTGELFF
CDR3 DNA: TGTGCCTGGAGTAGTACCGGGACTAGGGCGAACACCGGGGAGCTGTTTTTT

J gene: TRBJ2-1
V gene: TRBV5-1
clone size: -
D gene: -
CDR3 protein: CASSFQGSNEQFF
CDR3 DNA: TGCGCCAGCAGCTTCCAGGGTAGCAATGAGCAGTTCTTC

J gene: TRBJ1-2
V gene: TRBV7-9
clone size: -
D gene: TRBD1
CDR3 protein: CASSPFIAGGGPGGYTF
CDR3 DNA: TGTGCCAGCAGCCCATTCATTGCGGGAGGGGGCCCAGGAGGCTACACCTTC

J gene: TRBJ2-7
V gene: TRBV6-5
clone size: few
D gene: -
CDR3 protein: CASSYTTGEQYF
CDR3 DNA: TGTGCCAGCAGTTACACAACGGGCGAGCAGTACTTC

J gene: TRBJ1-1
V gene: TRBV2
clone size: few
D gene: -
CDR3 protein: CASSDSYTEAFF
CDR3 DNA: TGTGCCAGCAGTGACAGTTACACTGAAGCTTTCTTT

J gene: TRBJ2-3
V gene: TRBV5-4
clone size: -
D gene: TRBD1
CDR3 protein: CARRGPQYF
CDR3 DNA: TGTGCCAGAAGGGGGCCGCAGTATTTT

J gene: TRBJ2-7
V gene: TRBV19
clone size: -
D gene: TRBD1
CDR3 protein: CASRKTGGSYEQYF
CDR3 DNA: TGTGCCAGTAGAAAGACAGGGGGTTCCTACGAGCAGTACTTC

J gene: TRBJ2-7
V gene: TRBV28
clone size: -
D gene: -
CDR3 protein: CASSPSLPGAGYEQYF
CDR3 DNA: TGTGCCAGCAGTCCGAGCCTTCCGGGAGCGGGTTACGAGCAGTACTTC

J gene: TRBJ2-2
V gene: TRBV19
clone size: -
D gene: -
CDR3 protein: CASLRGGVGGELFF
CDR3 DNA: TGTGCCAGCCTCCGGGGTGGGGTCGGTGGGGAGCTGTTTTTT

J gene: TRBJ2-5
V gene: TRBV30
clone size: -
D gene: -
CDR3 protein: CAWRLRGRVETQYF
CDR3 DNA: TGTGCCTGGAGGCTCAGGGGAAGGGTGGAGACCCAGTACTTC

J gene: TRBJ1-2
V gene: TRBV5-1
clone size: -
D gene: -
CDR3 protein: CASSEASNYGYTF
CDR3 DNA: TGCGCCAGCAGCGAGGCTTCAAACTATGGCTACACCTTC

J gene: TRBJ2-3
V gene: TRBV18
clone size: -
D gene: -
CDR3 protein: CASSPRPGESTDTQYF
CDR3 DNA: TGTGCCAGCTCACCACGACCAGGGGAATCCACAGATACGCAGTATTTT

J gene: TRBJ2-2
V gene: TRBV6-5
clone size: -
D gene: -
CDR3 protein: CASSYDRPNTGELFF
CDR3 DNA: TGTGCCAGCAGTTACGACAGGCCGAACACCGGGGAGCTGTTTTTT

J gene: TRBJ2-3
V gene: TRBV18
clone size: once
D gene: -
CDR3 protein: CASSPPSRVGTDTQYF
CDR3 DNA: TGTGCCAGCTCACCACCATCCCGGGTCGGCACAGATACGCAGTATTTT

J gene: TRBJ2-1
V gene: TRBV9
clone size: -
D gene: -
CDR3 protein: CASSVSYNEQFF
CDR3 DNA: TGTGCCAGCAGCGTCAGTTACAATGAGCAGTTCTTC

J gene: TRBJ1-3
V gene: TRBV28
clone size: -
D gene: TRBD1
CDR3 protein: CASSSGGTQGNTIYF
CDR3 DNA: TGTGCCAGCAGCTCAGGGGGGACGCAAGGAAACACCATATATTTT

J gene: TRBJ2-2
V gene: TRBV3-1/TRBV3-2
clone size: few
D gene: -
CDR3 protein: CASSQESPTGELFF
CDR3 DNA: TGTGCCAGCAGCCAAGAAAGCCCCACCGGGGAGCTGTTTTTT

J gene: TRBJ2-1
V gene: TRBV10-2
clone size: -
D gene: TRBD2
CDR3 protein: CASSFSRREGRYNEQFF
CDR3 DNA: TGCGCCAGCAGTTTCTCCAGGCGGGAGGGCCGGTACAATGAGCAGTTCTTC

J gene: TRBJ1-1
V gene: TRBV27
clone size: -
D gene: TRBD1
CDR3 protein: CASRPHRGMNTEAFF
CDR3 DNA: TGTGCCAGCAGGCCTCACAGGGGCATGAACACTGAAGCTTTCTTT

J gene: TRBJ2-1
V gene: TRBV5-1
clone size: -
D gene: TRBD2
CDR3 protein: CASSLVVGGANEQFF
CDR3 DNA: TGCGCCAGCAGCTTGGTTGTGGGAGGGGCCAATGAGCAGTTCTTC

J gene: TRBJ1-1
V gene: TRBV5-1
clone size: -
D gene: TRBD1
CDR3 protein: CASSLEPFWGQGNTEAFF
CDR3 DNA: TGCGCCAGCAGCTTGGAACCTTTTTGGGGACAGGGAAACACTGAAGCTTTCTTT

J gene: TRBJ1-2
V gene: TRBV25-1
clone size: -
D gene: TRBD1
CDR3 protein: CASSEPGGTYGYTF
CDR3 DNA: TGTGCCAGCAGCGAGCCAGGGGGTACCTATGGCTACACCTTC

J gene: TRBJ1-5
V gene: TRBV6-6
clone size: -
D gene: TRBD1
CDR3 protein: CASRGQGRGNQPQHF
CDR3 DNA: TGTGCCAGCAGGGGACAGGGAAGGGGCAATCAGCCCCAGCATTTT